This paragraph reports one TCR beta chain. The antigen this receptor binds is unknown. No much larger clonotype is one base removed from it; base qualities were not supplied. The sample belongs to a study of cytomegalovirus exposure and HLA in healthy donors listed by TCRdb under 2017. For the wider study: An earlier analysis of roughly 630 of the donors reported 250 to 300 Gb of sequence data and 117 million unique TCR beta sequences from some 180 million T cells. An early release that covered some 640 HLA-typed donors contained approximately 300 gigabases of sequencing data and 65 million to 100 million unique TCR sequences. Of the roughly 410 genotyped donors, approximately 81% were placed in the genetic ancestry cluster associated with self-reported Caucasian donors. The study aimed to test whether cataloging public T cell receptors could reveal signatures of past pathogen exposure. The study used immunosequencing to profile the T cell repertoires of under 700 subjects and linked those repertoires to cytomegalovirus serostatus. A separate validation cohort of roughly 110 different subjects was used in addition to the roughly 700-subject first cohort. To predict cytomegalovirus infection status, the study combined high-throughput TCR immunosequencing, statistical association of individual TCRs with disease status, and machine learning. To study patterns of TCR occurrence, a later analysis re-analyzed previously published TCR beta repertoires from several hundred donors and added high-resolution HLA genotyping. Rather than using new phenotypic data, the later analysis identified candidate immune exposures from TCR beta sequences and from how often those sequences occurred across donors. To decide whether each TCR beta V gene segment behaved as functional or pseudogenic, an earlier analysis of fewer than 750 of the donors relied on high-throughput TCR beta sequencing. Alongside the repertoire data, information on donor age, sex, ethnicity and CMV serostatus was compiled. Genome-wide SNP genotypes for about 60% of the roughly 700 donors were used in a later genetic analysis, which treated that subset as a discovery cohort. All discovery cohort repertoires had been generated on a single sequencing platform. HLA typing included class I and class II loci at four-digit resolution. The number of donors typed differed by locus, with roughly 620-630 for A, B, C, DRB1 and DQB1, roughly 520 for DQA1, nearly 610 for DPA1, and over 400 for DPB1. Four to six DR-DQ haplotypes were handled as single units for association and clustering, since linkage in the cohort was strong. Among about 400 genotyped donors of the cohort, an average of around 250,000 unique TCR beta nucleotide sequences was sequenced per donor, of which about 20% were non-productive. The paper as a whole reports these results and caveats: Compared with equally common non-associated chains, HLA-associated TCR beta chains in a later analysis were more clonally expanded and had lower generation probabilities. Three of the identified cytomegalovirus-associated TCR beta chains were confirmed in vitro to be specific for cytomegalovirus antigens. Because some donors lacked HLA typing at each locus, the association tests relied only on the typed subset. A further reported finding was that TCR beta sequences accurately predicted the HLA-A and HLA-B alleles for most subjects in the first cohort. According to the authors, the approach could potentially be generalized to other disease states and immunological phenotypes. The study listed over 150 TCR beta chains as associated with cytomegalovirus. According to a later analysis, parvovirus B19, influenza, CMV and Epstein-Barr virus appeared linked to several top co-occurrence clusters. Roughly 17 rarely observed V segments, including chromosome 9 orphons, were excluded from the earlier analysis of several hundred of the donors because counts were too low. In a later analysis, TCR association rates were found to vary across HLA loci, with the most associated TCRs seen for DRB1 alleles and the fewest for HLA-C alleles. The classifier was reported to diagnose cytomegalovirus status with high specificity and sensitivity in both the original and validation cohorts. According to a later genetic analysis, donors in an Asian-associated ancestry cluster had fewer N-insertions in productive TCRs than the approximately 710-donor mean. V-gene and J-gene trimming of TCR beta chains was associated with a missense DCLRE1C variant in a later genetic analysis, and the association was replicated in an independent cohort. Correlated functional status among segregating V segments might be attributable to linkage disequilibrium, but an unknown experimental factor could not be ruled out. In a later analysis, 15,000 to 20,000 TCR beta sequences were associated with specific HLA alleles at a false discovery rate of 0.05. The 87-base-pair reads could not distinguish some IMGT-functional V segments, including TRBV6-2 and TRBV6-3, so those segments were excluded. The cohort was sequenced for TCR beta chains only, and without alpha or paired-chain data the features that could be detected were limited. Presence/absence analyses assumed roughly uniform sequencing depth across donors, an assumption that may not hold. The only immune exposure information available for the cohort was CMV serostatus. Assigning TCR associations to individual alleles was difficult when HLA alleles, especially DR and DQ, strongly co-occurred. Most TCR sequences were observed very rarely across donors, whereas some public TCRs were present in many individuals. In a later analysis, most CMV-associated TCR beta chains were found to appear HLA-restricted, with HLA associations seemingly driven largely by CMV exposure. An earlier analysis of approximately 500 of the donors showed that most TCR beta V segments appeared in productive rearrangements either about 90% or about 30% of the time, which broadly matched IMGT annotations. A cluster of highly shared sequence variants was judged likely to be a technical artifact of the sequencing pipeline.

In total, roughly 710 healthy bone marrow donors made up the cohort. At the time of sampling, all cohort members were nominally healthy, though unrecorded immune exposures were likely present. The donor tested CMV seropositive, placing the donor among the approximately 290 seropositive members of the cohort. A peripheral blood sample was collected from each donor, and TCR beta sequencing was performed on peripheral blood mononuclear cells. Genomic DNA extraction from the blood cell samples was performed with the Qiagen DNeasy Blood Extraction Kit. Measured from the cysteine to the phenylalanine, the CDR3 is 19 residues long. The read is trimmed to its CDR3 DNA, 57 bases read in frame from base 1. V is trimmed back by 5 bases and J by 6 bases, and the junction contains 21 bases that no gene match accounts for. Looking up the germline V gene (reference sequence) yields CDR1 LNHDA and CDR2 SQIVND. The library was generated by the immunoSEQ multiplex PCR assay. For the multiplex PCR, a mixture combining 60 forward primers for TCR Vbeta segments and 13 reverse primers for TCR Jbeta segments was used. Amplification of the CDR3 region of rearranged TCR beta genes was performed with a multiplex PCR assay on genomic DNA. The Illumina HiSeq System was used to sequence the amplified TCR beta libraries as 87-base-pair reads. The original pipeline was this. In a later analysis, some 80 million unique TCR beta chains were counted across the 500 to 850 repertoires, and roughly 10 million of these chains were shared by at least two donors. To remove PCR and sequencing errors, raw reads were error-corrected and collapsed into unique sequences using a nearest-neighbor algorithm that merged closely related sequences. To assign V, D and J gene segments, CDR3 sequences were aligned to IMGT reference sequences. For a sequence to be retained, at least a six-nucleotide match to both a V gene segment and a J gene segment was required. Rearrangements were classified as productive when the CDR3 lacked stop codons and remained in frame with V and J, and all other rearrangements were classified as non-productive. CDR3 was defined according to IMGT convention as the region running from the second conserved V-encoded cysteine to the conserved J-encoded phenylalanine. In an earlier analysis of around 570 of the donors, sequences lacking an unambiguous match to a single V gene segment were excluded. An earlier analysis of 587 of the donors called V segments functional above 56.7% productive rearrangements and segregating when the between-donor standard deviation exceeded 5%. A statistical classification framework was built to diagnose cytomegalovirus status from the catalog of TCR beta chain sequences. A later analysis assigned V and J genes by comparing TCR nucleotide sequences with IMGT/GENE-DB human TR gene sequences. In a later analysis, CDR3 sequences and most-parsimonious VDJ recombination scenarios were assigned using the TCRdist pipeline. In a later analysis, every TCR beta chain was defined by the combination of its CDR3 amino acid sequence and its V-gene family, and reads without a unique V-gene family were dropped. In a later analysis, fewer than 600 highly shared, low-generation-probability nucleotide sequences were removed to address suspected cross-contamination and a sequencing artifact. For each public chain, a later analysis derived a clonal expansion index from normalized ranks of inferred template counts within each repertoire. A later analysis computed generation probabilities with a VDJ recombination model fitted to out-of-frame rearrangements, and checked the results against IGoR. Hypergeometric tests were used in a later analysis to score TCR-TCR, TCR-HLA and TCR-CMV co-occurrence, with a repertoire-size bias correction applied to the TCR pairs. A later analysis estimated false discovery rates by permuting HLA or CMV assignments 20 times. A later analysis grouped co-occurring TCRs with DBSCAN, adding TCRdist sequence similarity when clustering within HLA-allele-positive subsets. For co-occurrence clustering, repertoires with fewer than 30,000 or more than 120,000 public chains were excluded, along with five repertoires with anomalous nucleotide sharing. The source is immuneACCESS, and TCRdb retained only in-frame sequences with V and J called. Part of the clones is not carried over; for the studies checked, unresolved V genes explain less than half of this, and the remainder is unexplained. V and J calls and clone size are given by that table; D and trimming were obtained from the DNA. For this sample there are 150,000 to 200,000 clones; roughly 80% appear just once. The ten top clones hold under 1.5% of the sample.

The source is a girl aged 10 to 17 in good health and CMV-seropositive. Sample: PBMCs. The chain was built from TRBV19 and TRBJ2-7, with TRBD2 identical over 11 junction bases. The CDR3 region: CASSQQFRLAGSTGFEQYF. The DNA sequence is TGTGCCAGTAGTCAGCAATTTAGACTAGCGGGAAGCACGGGGTTCGAGCAGTACTTC.